The 18 T cell receptor beta chains below all came from one sample that was sequenced in a study of siplizumab effects on memory and regulatory T cells. Data came from immunoSEQ multiplex PCR; TCRdb stores just in-frame clones and leaves some out. Found here are approximately 100,000 clones, 85% to 95% of them singletons; the top ten hold approximately 1.5%. The sample taken for sequencing was non-Treg CD4+ T cells sorted from blood. These receptors all come from a human donor in good health.

The genes are TRBV29-1 and TRBJ2-7; 8 nucleotides agree with TRBD2. This CDR3 is built from 14 residues. The junction had 8 bases not matched to a gene; V was cut back by 4 bases and J by 3 bases. Germline CDR1 is SQVTM and CDR2 is ANQGSEA. The CDR3 DNA reads TGCAGCGTTGTAACCCTAGCGGGTCGCTACGAGCAGTACTTC. Amino acids: CSVVTLAGRYEQYF.

The DNA of the CDR3 is TGTGCCAGCAGGCACCAGGATCGGGGTCTGCGTGAAAAACTGTTTTTT. The encoded protein is CASRHQDRGLREKLFF. This rearrangement joins TRBV7-9 to TRBJ1-4; D is ambiguous. Trimming left V 6 bases short and J 7 bases short, with 21 bases between. The CDR3 is 16 amino acids. Looked up from germline, CDR1 is SEHNR and CDR2 is FQNEAQ (reference sequence).

The chain links TRBV5-1 to TRBJ2-2, with 9 bases fitting TRBD2. The germline CDR1 and CDR2 sequences are SGHRS and YFSETQ. The CDR3 is 15 residues long. J was trimmed by 5 bases and V by 1 base; bases with no gene match: 3. CDR3 sequence reads: CASSLTSGQTGELFF. As DNA, the CDR3 is TGCGCCAGCAGCTTGACTAGCGGGCAAACCGGGGAGCTGTTTTTT.

The chain is built from TRBV18 and TRBJ1-6, with D tentatively TRBD1 (5 bases). The CDR3 runs to 16 residues. Trimming pared 3 bases from V and 10 bases from J, leaving 19 bases between. CDR1 and CDR2 (germline): KGHSH, LQKENI. The CDR3 coding sequence is TGTGCCAGCTCACCGGGGAGGGGAAAGGGTGACTCACCCCTCCACTTT. Translated: CASSPGRGKGDSPLHF.

The CDR3 protein is CASSQGSSTDTQYF. CDR3 in DNA: TGTGCCAGCAGCCAGGGATCTAGCACAGATACGCAGTATTTT. This chain joins TRBV7-2 and TRBJ2-3, with D maybe TRBD1 (5 bases). V gave up 5 bases and J gave up 0 bases, with 9 bases separating them. This CDR3 spans 14 amino acids. Germline lookup yields CDR1 SGHTA and CDR2 FQGNSA.

The CDR3 loop reads CSVEVGRGSPQHF. CDR3 sequence (DNA): TGCAGCGTTGAAGTCGGCCGGGGTTCGCCCCAGCATTTT. The J gene is TRBJ1-5, the V gene TRBV29-1; no definite D call. This CDR3 is built from 13 residues. V gave up 1 base and J gave up 9 bases, with 13 bases separating them. Germline V gene data show CDR1 as SQVTM and CDR2 as ANQGSEA.

CDR3 region: CASGISEPQHF. In DNA form, the CDR3 reads TGTGCCAGTGGAATCTCGGAACCCCAGCATTTT. The rearrangement joins TRBV25-1 to TRBJ1-5; D is unresolved. Between the trimmed V and J ends, which lost 9 bases and 10 bases, there was a span of 13 bases. Germline CDR1 MGHDK, CDR2 SYGVNS. The CDR3 is 11 residues long.

The table lists this clone with a few counts. This rearrangement joins TRBV6-5 to TRBJ1-1, with 7 bases fitting TRBD1. This CDR3 region has 13 residues. The V and J ends lost 5 bases and 4 bases, in that order; junction bases with no gene match: 4. Germline-derived CDR1 and CDR2 are MNHEY and SVGAGI. CDR3 residues: CASSDRVSTEAFF. In DNA, the CDR3 is TGTGCCAGCAGTGACAGGGTGAGCACTGAAGCTTTCTTT.

The gene calls are TRBV5-1 and TRBJ2-7, with TRBD2 matching 9 bases. Unmatched junction bases numbered 5, after V lost 0 bases and J lost 4 bases. This CDR3 spans 15 amino acids. CDR1 and CDR2 from the germline V gene are SGHRS and YFSETQ. The CDR3 DNA reads TGCGCCAGCAGCTTGGTACCGGCGGGAGGGTACGAGCAGTACTTC. Its protein is CASSLVPAGGYEQYF.

This chain links TRBV27 with TRBJ2-7; TRBD1 is a possible D gene (8 bases). The V gene's germline CDR1 is MNHEY and CDR2 SMNVEV (reference sequence). The CDR3 contains 13 residues. The V gene lost 9 bases and the J gene lost 4 bases, with 16 bases spanning the gap. The CDR3 region has the DNA TGTGCCAGTGTCGACAGGGGAGGGTACGAGCAGTACTTC. This gives the protein CASVDRGGYEQYF.

The genes are TRBV18 and TRBJ2-5; 13 nucleotides line up with TRBD2. J gave up 5 bases and V 2 bases, and 8 bases lay outside the gene matches. The CDR3 consists of 17 residues. Germline CDR1 and CDR2: KGHSH and LQKENI. The DNA for the CDR3 is TGTGCCAGCTCACCAGTGGCGACTAGCGGGAGGATGGAGACCCAGTACTTC. Translation: CASSPVATSGRMETQYF.

The chain links TRBV10-1 to TRBJ2-3; D is ambiguous. CDR3 length equals 13 residues. Trimming cost V 0 bases and J 6 bases, with 7 bases left between them. Germline V CDR1 and CDR2: WNHNN, SYGVQD (reference sequence). For the CDR3, the DNA is TGCGCCAGCAGTGAGTCGCTAGTCGATACGCAGTATTTT. It translates to CASSESLVDTQYF.

This rearrangement joins TRBV19 to TRBJ1-5; 8 bases agree with TRBD1. CDR3 length equals 16 residues. After removal of 7 bases from V and 0 bases from J, the junction contained 8 bases not matched to a gene. Per the germline V gene, CDR1 is LNHDA and CDR2 is SQIVND (reference sequence). CDR3 in DNA: TGTGCCAGTACCCCAGGGACAGGTTATAGCAATCAGCCCCAGCATTTT. Its translation is CASTPGTGYSNQPQHF.

This sequence joins TRBV5-4 and TRBJ1-2; no firm D call. V was trimmed by 0 bases and J by 4 bases, leaving 7 bases between them. The CDR3 has 13 amino acids. Germline CDR1 is SGHNT and CDR2 is YYREEE (reference sequence). The CDR3 protein is CASSLASFYGYTF. The CDR3 region has the DNA TGTGCCAGCAGCTTGGCCTCGTTCTATGGCTACACCTTC.

This CDR3 is CASSDNLARMNTEAFF. In nucleotides, the CDR3 is TGTGCCAGCAGTGACAACCTAGCCCGTATGAACACTGAAGCTTTCTTT. The rearrangement links TRBV6-1 to TRBJ1-1; D ambiguous. This CDR3 is built from 16 residues. The germline gives CDR1 MNHNS, CDR2 SASEGT. V lost 3 bases and J lost 0, with 14 bases in between.

The V call is TRBV19, the J call TRBJ1-5; a weak D match, TRBD1 (6 bases). This CDR3 contains 16 residues. The germline V gene has CDR1 LNHDA and CDR2 SQIVND (reference sequence). V lost 4 bases to trimming and J lost 9 bases, with 22 bases between them. Here the CDR3 DNA reads TGTGCCAGTAGTACCCGGACACAGGGAGGGTTAATGCCCCAGCATTTT. Translated, it gives CASSTRTQGGLMPQHF.

The genes are TRBV19 and TRBJ1-1; no clear D. The germline V and J ends were trimmed by 1 base and 8 bases, with 8 bases remaining between them. Germline CDR1 and CDR2: LNHDA and SQIVND (reference sequence). The CDR3 runs to 12 residues. CDR3 sequence (DNA): TGTGCCAGTAGTATAGGGGATTCCGAAGCTTTCTTT. Its protein is CASSIGDSEAFF.

This clone showed up just once. The chain links TRBV18 to TRBJ1-4, with 7 nucleotides matching TRBD1. The CDR3 extends over 13 amino acids. Germline-derived CDR1 and CDR2 are KGHSH and LQKENI. The V and J ends lost 8 bases and 8 bases, in that order; junction bases with no gene match: 8. This chain's CDR3 is CASHDRDQEKLFF. DNA of the CDR3: TGTGCCAGCCACGACAGGGACCAAGAAAAACTGTTTTTT.